The source of this T cell receptor beta chain is a study of cytomegalovirus exposure and HLA in healthy donors. The study, taken as a whole, reports: Several V segments, TRBV6-2 and TRBV6-3 among them, could not be told apart and were dropped. A later analysis linked a missense DCLRE1C variant to TCR beta V- and J-gene trimming. In a later analysis, HLA-C alleles had the fewest associated TCRs, DRB1 alleles the most.

Use of 60 Vbeta and 13 Jbeta primers characterized the PCR. Sequencing was performed with immunoSEQ multiplex PCR; in TCRdb, only in-frame clones are kept and a portion is missing. The table has 150,000 to 200,000 clones, about 80% seen once. Germline CDR1 MNHEY, CDR2 SVGAGI. The CDR3 runs 13 residues. V was pared by 6 bases and J by 6 bases, with 7 bases of the junction left unmatched. Worth noting for this clone: The antigen is undetermined.

The sample consisted of PBMCs. The sequence was collected from a woman in her 40s in good health and CMV-seronegative. This chain connects TRBV6-5 to TRBJ1-2; TRBD1 matches 7 bases. CDR3 region: CASRRQGSDGYTF. In DNA form, the CDR3 reads TGTGCCAGCAGAAGACAGGGTTCTGATGGCTACACCTTC.